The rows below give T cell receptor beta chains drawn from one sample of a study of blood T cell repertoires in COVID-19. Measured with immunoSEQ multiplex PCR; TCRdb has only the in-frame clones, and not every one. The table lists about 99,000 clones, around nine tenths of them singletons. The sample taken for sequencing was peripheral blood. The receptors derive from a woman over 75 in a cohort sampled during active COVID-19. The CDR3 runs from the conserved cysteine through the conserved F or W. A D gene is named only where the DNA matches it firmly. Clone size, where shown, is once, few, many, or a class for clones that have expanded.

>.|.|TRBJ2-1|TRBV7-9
TGTGCCAGCAGCTTATTGAGCGGCAATGAGCAGTTCTTC
CASSLLSGNEQFF
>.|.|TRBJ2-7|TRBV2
TGTGCCAGCAAGCCAGGACAGTCCTACGAGCAGTACTTC
CASKPGQSYEQYF
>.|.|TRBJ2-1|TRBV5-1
TGCGCCAGCAGCAGGTCCAACAGGGTCTCCTACAATGAGCAGTTCTTC
CASSRSNRVSYNEQFF
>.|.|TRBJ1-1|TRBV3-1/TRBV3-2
TGTGCCAGCAGAGATTCAGGGGAAGCTTTCTTT
CASRDSGEAFF
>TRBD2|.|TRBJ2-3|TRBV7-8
TGTGCCAGCAGCGCAAGCGGGGTCAACACAGATACGCAGTATTTT
CASSASGVNTDTQYF
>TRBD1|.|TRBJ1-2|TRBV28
TGTGCCAGCAGACCACAGGGGGTTGGCTACACCTTC
CASRPQGVGYTF
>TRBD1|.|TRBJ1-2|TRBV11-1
TGTGCCAGCAGCTTGGGGACAGCCTATGGCTACACCTTC
CASSLGTAYGYTF
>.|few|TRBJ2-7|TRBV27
TGTGCCAGCAGTGCCTTGGACAGACCGCTCGAGCAGTACTTC
CASSALDRPLEQYF
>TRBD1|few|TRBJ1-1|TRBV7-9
TGTGCCAGCAGCTTGGGGTACAGGGGAGTGAGCACTGAAGCTTTCTTT
CASSLGYRGVSTEAFF
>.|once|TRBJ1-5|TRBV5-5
TGTGCCAGCAGCTTGGCCGTGACAGCAAGTTATAGCAATCAGCCCCAGCATTTT
CASSLAVTASYSNQPQHF
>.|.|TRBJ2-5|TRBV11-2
TGTGCCAGCAGCTTAGAACGGGGGGCGAGATCAGAGACCCAGTACTTC
CASSLERGARSETQYF
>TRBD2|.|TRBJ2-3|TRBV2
TGTGCCAGCAGTGGGGGACTAGCGGGAGATACGCAGTATTTT
CASSGGLAGDTQYF
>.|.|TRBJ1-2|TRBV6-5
TGTGCCAGCAGTTACTCTAGGCAGGACTATGGCTACACCTTC
CASSYSRQDYGYTF
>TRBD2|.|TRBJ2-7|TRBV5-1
TGCGCCAGCACGCCGGGACTAGGTTTTGACTACGAGCAGTACTTC
CASTPGLGFDYEQYF
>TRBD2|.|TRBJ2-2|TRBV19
TGTGCCAGTAGTTTGGGACTAGCGGGCCTCACCGGGGAGCTGTTTTTT
CASSLGLAGLTGELFF
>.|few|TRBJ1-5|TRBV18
TGTGCCAGCTCACCAGGGGCACAAGGAGATCAGCCCCAGCATTTT
CASSPGAQGDQPQHF
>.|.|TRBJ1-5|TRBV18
TGTGCCAGCTCACCCGGACGGGAGTATAGCAATCAGCCCCAGCATTTT
CASSPGREYSNQPQHF
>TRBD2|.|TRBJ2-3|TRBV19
TGTGCCAGTAGTATAAGGACTAGCGGGGTAAGGAGCACAGATACGCAGTATTTT
CASSIRTSGVRSTDTQYF
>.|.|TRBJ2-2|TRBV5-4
TGTGCCAGCAGCTTGCCGGGGACCGGGAGTCAGACCGGGGAGCTGTTTTTT
CASSLPGTGSQTGELFF
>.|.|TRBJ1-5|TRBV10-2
TGCGCCAGCAGTGATGACTTGGGGAGCCAGCCCCAGCATTTT
CASSDDLGSQPQHF
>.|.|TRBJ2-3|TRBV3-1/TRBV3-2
TGTGCCAGCAGCCAAAGGAACTCGGCAGGAGGGGGCAGGGATACGCAGTATTTT
CASSQRNSAGGGRDTQYF
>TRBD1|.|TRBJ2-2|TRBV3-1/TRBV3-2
TGTGCCAGCAGCGACAGGGTATCCACCGGGGAGCTGTTTTTT
CASSDRVSTGELFF
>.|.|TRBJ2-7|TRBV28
TGTGCCAGCAGTTTATTAGCGTGGCCCTACGAGCAGTACTTC
CASSLLAWPYEQYF
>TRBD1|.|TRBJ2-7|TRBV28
TGTGCCAGCAGTGGAGGGACTACAGGGGGCGGGGACGAGCAGTACTTC
CASSGGTTGGGDEQYF
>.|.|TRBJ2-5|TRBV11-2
TGTGCCAGCAGCTTGCGTCCACGGGAGACCCAGTACTTC
CASSLRPRETQYF
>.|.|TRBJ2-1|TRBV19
TGTGCCAGTAGTATTGTGAGGGAGACCTACAATGAGCAGTTCTTC
CASSIVRETYNEQFF
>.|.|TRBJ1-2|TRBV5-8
TGTGCCAGCAGCTTGGGGTCAGGGTCGCGCTATGGCTACACCTTC
CASSLGSGSRYGYTF
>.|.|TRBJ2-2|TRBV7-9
TGTGCCAGCAGCTTAGATAGTGCGGCCGGGGAGCTGTTTTTT
CASSLDSAAGELFF